This entry lists 10 T cell receptor beta chains sequenced from one sample in a study of blood T cells in healthy people across ages. The authors ran a second PCR of roughly 7 to 11 cycles using a sample-barcoded 5' primer and a J-beta primer mix. TCRdb called the 5' RACE reads again in MiXCR, with one record for every CDR3 protein. The data contain 1 million or so distinct CDR3 sequences, about 23% of them singletons. The sample was also linked to a second study, of T cells of mothers and their children.

Source material: blood. All receptors come from a girl aged 2 to 10 in good health.

The table lists this clonotype with a few counts. An end of the junction differs from the germline gene, which may be a read error. CDR3 protein: CASSLDLGRGLLNEQFF. In DNA form, the CDR3 reads TGTGCCAGTAGCTTAGATCTAGGCAGGGGGCTGTTAAATGAGCAGTTCTTC. The genes are TRBV11-3 and TRBJ2-1; 8 nucleotides line up with TRBD1. Per germline, CDR1 SGHNT and CDR2 YENEEA. The CDR3 contains 17 residues.

This clonotype was detected a few times. The chain links TRBV28 to TRBJ2-4; 7 nucleotides align to TRBD2. Trimming cost V 5 bases and J 5 bases; bases outside gene matches: 3. This CDR3 contains 13 residues. From germline, CDR1 is MDHEN and CDR2 SYDVKM. CDR3: CASSLAAENIQYF. Here the CDR3 DNA reads TGTGCCAGCAGTCTAGCGGCAGAAAACATTCAGTACTTC.

In its sample, this clonotype was seen a few times. The rearrangement uses TRBV9 and TRBJ2-1; 12 bases fit TRBD2. Germline V CDR1 and CDR2: SGDLS, YYNGEE. With 3 bases clipped from V and 7 bases from J, the junction kept 14 bases outside the gene matches. The CDR3 has 18 residues. The CDR3 DNA follows: TGTGCCAGCAGCGCCAGGACTAGCGGGATGAGTTTTATAAATGAGCAGTTCTTC. It is translated as CASSARTSGMSFINEQFF.

The chain carries TRBV6-6 and TRBJ1-4; weak D call: TRBD1 (5 bases). The CDR3 is 14 residues long. The germline V and J ends were trimmed by 5 bases and 8 bases, with 15 bases remaining between them. CDR1 and CDR2 (germline): MNHNY, SVGAGI (reference sequence). The CDR3 nucleotides are TGTGCCAGCAGTCAGACAGCCCTTGGGGAAAAACTGTTTTTT. Its protein is CASSQTALGEKLFF.

CDR3: CASSYSLSGALYEQYF. CDR3 DNA: TGTGCCAGCAGTTACAGTTTGAGCGGGGCCCTTTACGAGCAGTACTTC. J is TRBJ2-7 and V is TRBV6-6; 7 bases match TRBD2. The J segment lost 4 bases and the V segment lost 2 bases, leaving 11 bases of the junction unmatched. This CDR3 is built from 16 residues. CDR1 is MNHNY, CDR2 SVGAGI, per germline (reference sequence).

The V and J genes are TRBV20-1 and TRBJ2-5; D is possibly TRBD1 or TRBD2 (6 bases each). The end of the DNA aligns better with TRBJ2-7, so the J call may be wrong. The CDR3 covers 14 residues. Per the germline V gene, CDR1 is DFQATT and CDR2 is SNEGSKA (reference sequence). CDR3 nucleotides: TGCAGTGCAGCAACGGGGGCGCCCCCCTACGAGCAGTACTTC. This encodes CSAATGAPPYEQYF.

This clonotype was detected a few times. CDR3 DNA sequence: TGTGCCAGCAGCTGGACTAGCGGGAGTGCTAAGAATGAGCAGTTCTTC. This encodes CASSWTSGSAKNEQFF. The V call is TRBV28, the J call TRBJ2-1, with 13 bases that match TRBD2. Unmatched junction bases numbered 9, after V lost 6 bases and J lost 7 bases. Germline lookup yields CDR1 MDHEN and CDR2 SYDVKM. This CDR3 region has 16 residues.

The rearrangement links TRBV2 to TRBJ2-1; 10 bases are shared with TRBD1. Trimming at V came to 3 bases and at J to 7 bases, leaving 12 bases not matched to a gene. Germline V CDR1 and CDR2: SNHLY, FYNNEI. The length of the CDR3 is 17 residues. The CDR3 bases are TGTGCCAGCAGTGACCCTTTGGACAGGGGGTACGTTAATGAGCAGTTCTTC. Translating it yields CASSDPLDRGYVNEQFF.

In its sample, this clonotype was seen a few times. The chain is built from TRBV7-2 and TRBJ1-4, with D possibly TRBD1 on 5 matching bases. Per germline, CDR1 SGHTA and CDR2 FQGNSA. V was pared by 2 bases and J by 11 bases, with 9 bases between. The CDR3 is 12 residues long. The CDR3 nucleotides are TGTGCCAGCAGCTTATCGTGGGGGAAACTGTTTTTT. Its translation: CASSLSWGKLFF.

The sample holds many counts of this clonotype. The CDR3 protein is CASSLPTGDYGYTF. CDR3 in DNA: TGCGCCAGCAGCCTCCCGACAGGTGACTATGGCTACACCTTC. This chain joins TRBV4-1 and TRBJ1-2; D might be TRBD1 (6 bases). There are 14 residues in the CDR3. Per the germline V gene, CDR1 is MGHRA and CDR2 is YSYEKL. V shed 4 bases and J shed 3 bases, with 12 bases lying between them.